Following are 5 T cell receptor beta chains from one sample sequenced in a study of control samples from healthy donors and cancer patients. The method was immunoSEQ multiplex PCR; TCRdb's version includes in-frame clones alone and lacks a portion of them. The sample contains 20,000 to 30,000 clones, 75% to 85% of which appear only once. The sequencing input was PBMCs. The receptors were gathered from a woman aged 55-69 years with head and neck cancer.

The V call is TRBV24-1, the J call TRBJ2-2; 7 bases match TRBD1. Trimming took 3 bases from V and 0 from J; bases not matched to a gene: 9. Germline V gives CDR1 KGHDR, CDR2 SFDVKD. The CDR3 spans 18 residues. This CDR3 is CATSDAPGQRTNTGELFF. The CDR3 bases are TGTGCCACCAGTGATGCACCGGGACAGCGAACGAACACCGGGGAGCTGTTTTTT.

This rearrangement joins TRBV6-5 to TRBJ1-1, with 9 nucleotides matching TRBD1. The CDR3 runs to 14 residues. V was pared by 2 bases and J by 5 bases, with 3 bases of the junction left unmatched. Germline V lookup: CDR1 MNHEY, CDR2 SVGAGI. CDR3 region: CASSYRTGETEAFF. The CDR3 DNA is TGTGCCAGCAGTTACCGGACAGGGGAAACTGAAGCTTTCTTT.

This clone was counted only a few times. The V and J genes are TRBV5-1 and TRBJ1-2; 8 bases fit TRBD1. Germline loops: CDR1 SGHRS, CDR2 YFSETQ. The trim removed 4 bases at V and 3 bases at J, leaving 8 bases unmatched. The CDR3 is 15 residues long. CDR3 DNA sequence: TGCGCCAGCAGCCCCTACCCGACAGGGGACTATGGCTACACCTTC. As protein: CASSPYPTGDYGYTF. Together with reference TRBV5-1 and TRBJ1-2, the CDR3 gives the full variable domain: KAGVTQTPRYLIKTRGQQVTLSCSPISGHRSVSWYQQTPGQGLQFLFEYFSETQRNKGNFPGRFSGRQFSNSRSEMNVSTLELGDSALYLCASSPYPTGDYGYTFGSGTRLTVV.

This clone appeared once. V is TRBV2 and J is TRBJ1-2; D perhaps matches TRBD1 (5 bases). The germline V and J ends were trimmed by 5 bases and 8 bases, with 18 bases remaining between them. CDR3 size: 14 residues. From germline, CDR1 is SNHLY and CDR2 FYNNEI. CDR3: CASSPGGARRGYTF. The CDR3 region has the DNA TGTGCCAGCAGTCCCGGAGGGGCGCGACGAGGCTACACCTTC. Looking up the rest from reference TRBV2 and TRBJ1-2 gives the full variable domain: EPEVTQTPSHQVTQMGQEVILRCVPISNHLYFYWYRQILGQKVEFLVSFYNNEISEKSEIFDDQFSVERPDGSNFTLKIRSTKLEDSAMYFCASSPGGARRGYTFGSGTRLTVV.

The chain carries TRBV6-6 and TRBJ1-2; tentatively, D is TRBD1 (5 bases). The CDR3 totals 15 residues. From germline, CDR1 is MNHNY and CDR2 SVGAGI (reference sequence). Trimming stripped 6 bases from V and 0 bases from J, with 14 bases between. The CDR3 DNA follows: TGTGCCAGCAGAGAAGGGACGGCAGCTAACTATGGCTACACCTTC. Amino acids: CASREGTAANYGYTF.